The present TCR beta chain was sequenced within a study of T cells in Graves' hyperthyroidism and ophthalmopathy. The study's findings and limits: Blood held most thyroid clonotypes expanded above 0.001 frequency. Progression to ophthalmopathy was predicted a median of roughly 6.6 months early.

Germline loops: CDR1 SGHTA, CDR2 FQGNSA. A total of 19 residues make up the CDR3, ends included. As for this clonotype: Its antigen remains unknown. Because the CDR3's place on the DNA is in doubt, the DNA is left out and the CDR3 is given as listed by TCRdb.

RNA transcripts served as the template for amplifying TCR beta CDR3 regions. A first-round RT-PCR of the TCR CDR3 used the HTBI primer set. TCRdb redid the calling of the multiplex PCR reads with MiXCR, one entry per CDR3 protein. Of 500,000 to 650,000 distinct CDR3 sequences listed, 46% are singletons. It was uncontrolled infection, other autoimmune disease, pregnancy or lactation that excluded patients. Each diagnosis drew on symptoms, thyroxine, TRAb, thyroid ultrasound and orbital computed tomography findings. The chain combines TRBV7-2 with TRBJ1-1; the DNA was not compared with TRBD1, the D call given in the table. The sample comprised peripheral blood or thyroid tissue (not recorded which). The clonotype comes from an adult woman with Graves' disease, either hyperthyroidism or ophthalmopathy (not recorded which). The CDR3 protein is CASSFYICSARGTRETAFF.